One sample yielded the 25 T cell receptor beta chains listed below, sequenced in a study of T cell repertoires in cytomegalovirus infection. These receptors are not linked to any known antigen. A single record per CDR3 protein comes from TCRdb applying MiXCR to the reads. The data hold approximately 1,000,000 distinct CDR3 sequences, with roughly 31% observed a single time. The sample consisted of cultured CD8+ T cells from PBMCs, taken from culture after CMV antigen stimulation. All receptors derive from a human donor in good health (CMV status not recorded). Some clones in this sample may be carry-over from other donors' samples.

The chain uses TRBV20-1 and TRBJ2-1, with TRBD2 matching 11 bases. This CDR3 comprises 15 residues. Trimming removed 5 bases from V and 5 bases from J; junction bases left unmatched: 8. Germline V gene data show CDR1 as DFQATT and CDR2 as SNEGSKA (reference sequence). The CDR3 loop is CSAPVAGGLNNEQFF. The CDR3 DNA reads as TGCAGTGCTCCCGTAGCGGGGGGGTTGAACAATGAGCAGTTCTTC.

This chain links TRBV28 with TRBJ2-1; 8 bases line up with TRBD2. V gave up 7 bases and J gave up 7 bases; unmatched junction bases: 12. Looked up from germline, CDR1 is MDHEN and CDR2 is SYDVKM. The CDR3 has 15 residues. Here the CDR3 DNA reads TGTGCCAGCACCAACCTCCCGGGGGGGCTGAATGAGCAGTTCTTC. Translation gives CASTNLPGGLNEQFF.

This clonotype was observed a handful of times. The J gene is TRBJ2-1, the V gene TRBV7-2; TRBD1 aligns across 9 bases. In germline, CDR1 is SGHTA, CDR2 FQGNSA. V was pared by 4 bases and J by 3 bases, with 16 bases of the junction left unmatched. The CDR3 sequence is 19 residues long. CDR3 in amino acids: CASSSTSGTGKGFYNEQFF. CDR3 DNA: TGTGCCAGCAGCTCCACATCCGGGACAGGGAAAGGCTTCTACAATGAGCAGTTCTTC.

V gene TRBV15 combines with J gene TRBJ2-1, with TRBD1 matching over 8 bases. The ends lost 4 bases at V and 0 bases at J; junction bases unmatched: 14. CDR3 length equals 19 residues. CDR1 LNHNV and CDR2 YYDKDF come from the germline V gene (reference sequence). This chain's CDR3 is CATSTIGQGDLSSYNEQFF. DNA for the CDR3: TGTGCCACCAGCACGATCGGACAGGGCGACCTCAGCTCCTACAATGAGCAGTTCTTC. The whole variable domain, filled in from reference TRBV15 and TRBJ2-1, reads DAMVIQNPRYQVTQFGKPVTLSCSQTLNHNVMYWYQQKSSQAPKLLFHYYDKDFNNEADTPDNFQSRRPNTSFCFLDIRSPGLGDTAMYLCATSTIGQGDLSSYNEQFFGPGTRLTVL.

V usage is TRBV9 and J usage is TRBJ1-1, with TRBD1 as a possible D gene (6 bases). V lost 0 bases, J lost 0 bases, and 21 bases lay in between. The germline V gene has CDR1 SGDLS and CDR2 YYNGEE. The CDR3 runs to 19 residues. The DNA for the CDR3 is TGTGCCAGCAGCGTAGCTACGGGGGGCGAAATTGGGCTGAACACTGAAGCTTTCTTT. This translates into CASSVATGGEIGLNTEAFF.

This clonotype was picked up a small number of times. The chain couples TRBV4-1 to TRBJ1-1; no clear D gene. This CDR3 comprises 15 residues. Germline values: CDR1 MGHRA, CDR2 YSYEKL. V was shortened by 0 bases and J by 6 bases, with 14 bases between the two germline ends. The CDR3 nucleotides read TGCGCCAGCAGCCAAGATGGCGGTCGGGTTTCTGAAGCTTTCTTT. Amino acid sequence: CASSQDGGRVSEAFF.

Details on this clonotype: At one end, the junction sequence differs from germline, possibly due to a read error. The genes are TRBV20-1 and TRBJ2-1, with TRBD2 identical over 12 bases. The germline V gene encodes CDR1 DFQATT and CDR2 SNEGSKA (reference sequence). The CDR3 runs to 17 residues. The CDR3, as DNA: TGCAGTGCCCTGGGACTAGCGGGCGCAACCACCTACTATGAGCAGTTCTTC. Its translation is CSALGLAGATTYYEQFF.

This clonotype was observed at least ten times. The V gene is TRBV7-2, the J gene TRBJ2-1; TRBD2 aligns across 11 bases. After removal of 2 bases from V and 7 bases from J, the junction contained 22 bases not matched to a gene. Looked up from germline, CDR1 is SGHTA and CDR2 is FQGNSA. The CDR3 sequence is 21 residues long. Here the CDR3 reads CASSLYIIPIAGGPFMNEQFF. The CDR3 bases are TGTGCCAGCAGCTTATATATAATTCCCATAGCGGGGGGGCCTTTTATGAATGAGCAGTTCTTC.

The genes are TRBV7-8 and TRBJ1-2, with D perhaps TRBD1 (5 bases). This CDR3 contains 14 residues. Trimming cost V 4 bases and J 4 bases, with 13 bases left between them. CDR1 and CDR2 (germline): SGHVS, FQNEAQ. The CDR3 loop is CASSSATAFYGYTF. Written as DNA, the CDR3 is TGTGCCAGCAGCTCTGCGACAGCCTTCTATGGCTACACCTTC.

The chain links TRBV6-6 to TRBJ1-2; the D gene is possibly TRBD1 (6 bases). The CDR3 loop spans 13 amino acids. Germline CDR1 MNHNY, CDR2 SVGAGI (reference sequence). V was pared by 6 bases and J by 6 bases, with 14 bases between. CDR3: CASRQGLENGYTF. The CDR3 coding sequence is TGTGCCAGCAGACAGGGTTTGGAGAATGGCTACACCTTC.

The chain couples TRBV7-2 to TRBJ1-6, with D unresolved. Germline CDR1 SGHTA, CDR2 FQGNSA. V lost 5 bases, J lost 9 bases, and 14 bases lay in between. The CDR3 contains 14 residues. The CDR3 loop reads CASSQGPAGSPLHF. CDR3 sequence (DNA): TGTGCCAGCAGCCAAGGACCAGCGGGTTCACCCCTCCACTTT.

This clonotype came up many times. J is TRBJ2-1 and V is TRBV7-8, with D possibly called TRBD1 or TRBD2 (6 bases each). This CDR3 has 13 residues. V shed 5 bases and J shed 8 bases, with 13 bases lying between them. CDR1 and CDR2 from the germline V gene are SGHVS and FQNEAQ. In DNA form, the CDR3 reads TGTGCCAGCAGCGCAGTCGGGGGCCATGAGCAGTTCTTC. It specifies CASSAVGGHEQFF.

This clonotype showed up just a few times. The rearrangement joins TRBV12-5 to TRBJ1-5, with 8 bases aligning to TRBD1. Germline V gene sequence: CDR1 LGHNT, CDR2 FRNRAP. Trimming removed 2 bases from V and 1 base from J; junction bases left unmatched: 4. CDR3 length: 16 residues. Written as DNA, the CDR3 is TGTGCTAGTGGTTTGCCGACAGGGGAAAGCAATCAGCCCCAGCATTTT. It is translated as CASGLPTGESNQPQHF.

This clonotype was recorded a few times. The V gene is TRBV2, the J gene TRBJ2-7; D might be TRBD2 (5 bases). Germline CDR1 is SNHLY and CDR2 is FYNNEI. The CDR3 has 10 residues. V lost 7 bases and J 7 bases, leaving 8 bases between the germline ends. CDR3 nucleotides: TGTGCCAGCATCGGGGAGGAGCAGTACTTC. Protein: CASIGEEQYF.

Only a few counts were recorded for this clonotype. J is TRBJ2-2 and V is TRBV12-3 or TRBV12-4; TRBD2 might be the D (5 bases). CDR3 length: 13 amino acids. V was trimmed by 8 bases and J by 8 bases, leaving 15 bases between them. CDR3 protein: CASYHGKAGELFF. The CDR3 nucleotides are TGTGCCAGCTACCACGGGAAGGCGGGGGAGCTGTTTTTT.

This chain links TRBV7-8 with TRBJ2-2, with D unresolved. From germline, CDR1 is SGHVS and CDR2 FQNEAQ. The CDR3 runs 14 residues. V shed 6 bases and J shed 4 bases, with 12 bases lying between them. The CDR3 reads CASRDTLVTGELFF. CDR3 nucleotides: TGTGCCAGCAGGGATACGCTGGTCACCGGGGAGCTGTTTTTT. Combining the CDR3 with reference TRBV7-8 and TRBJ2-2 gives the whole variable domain GAGVSQSPRYKVAKRGQDVALRCDPISGHVSLFWYQQALGQGPEFLTYFQNEAQLDKSGLPSDRFFAERPEGSVSTLKIQRTQQEDSAVYLCASRDTLVTGELFFGEGSRLTVL.

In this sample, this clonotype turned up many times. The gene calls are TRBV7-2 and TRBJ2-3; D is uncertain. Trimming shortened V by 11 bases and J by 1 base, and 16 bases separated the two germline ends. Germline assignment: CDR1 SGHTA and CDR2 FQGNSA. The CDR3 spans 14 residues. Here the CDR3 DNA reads TGTGCCTCAGCGACTCCCCCTGGCACAGATACGCAGTATTTT. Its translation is CASATPPGTDTQYF. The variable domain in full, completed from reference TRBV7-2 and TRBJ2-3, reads GAGVSQSPSNKVTEKGKDVELRCDPISGHTALYWYRQSLGQGLEFLIYFQGNSAPDKSGLPSDRFSAERTGGSVSTLTIQRTQQEDSAVYLCASATPPGTDTQYFGPGTRLTVL.

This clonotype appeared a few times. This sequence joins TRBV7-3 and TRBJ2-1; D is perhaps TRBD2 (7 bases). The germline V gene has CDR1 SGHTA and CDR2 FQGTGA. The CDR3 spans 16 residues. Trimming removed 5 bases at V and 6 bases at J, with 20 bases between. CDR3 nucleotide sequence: TGTGCCAGCAGCCAAGATAGGGGGGGCTTTGGCAATGAGCAGTTCTTC. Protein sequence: CASSQDRGGFGNEQFF. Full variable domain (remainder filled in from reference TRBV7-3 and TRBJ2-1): GAGVSQTPSNKVTEKGKYVELRCDPISGHTALYWYRQSLGQGPEFLIYFQGTGAADDSGLPNDRFFAVRPEGSVSTLKIQRTERGDSAVYLCASSQDRGGFGNEQFFGPGTRLTVL.

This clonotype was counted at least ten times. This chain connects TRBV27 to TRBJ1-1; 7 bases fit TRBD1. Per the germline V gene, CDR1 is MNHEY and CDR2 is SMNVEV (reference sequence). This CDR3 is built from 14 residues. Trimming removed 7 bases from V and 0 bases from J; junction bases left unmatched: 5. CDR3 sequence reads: CASKRDSMNTEAFF. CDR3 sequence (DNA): TGTGCCAGCAAACGGGACAGTATGAACACTGAAGCTTTCTTT.

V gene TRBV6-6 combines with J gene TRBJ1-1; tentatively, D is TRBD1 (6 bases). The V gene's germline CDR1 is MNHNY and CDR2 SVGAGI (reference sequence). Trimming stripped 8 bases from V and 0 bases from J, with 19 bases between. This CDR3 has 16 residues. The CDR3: CASWGAARQLNTEAFF. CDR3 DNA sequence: TGTGCCAGCTGGGGGGCAGCTCGTCAATTGAACACTGAAGCTTTCTTT.

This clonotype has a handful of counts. The CDR3: CASSLETVEQPQHF. The CDR3 nucleotides are TGTGCCAGCAGCTTAGAAACGGTGGAACAGCCCCAGCATTTT. The chain uses TRBV7-9 and TRBJ1-5; D unclear. The germline gives CDR1 SEHNR, CDR2 FQNEAQ (reference sequence). The CDR3 runs 14 residues. The V end was cut by 1 base, the J end by 7 bases, with 11 bases between.

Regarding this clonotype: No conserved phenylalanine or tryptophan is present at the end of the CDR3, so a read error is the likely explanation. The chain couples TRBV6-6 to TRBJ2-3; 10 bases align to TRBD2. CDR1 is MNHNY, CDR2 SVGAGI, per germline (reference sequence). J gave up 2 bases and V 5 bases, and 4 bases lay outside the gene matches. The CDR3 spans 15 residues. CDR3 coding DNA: TGTGCCAGCAGTGGCCTAGCGGGGGACACAGATACGCAGTATTCT. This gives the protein CASSGLAGDTDTQYS.

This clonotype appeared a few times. CDR3 sequence (DNA): TGTGCCAGCTCATCGGACAGGGGCAACGAGCAGTACGTC. Amino acid sequence: CASSSDRGNEQYV. The chain employs TRBV18 and TRBJ2-7; 9 positions agree with TRBD1. Unmatched junction bases numbered 4, after V lost 5 bases and J lost 5 bases. Germline CDR1 reads KGHSH; CDR2 reads LQKENI. This CDR3 contains 13 residues.

The CDR3 is CATSDPGTQYF. The CDR3, as DNA: TGTGCCACCAGTGATCCAGGTACGCAGTATTTT. The chain recombines TRBV24-1 with TRBJ2-3; D gene uncertain. Germline assignment: CDR1 KGHDR and CDR2 SFDVKD. Trimming left V 3 bases short and J 8 bases short, with 5 bases between. The CDR3 is 11 amino acids.

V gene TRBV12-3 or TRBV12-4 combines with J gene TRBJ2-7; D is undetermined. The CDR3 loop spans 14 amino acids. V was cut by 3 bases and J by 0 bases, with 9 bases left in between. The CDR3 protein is CASSFYSDSYEQYF. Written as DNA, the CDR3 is TGTGCCAGCAGTTTTTACAGTGACTCCTACGAGCAGTACTTC.